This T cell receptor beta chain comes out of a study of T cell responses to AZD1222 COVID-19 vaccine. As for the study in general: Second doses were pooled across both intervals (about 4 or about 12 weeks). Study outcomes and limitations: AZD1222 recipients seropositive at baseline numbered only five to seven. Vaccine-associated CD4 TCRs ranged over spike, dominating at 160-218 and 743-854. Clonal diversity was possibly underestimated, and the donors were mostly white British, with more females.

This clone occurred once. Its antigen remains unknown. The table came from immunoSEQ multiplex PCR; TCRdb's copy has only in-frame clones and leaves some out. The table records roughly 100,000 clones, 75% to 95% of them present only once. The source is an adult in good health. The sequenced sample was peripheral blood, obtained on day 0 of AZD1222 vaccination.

The CDR3 DNA follows: TGTGCCAGCAGCGTAGGGACAGGGGATGAGCAGTACTTC. It is translated as CASSVGTGDEQYF. The V and J genes are TRBV9 and TRBJ2-7; 9 bases are shared with TRBD1. Germline loops: CDR1 SGDLS, CDR2 YYNGEE. The CDR3 is made up of 13 amino acids. V shed 0 bases and J 7 bases; nucleotides not matched to a gene: 2.